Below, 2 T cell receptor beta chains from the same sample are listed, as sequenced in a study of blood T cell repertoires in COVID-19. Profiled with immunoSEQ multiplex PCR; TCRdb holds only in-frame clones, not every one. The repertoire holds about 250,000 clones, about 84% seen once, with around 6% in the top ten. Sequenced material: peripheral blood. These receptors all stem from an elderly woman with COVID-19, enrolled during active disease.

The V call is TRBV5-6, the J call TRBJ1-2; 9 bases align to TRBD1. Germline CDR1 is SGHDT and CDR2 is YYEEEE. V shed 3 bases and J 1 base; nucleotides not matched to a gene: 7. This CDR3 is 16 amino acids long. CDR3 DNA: TGTGCCAGCAGCTCCTACCGGGACAGGGTTAACTATGGCTACACCTTC. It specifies CASSSYRDRVNYGYTF.

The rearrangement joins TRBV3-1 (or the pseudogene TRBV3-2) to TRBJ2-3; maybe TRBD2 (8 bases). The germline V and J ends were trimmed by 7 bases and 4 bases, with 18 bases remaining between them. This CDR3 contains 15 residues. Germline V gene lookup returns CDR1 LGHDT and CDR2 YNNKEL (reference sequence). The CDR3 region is CASTPGLGGADTQYF. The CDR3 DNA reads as TGTGCCAGCACCCCGGGACTAGGGGGCGCAGATACGCAGTATTTT.